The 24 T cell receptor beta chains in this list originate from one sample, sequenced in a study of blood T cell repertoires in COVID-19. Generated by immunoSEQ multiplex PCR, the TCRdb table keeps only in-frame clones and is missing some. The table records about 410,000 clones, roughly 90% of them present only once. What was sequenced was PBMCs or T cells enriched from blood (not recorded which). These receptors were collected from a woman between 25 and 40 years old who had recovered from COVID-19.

The CDR3 DNA reads as TGTGCCAGCAGTTGGGTACAGGGCCCCTACGAGCAGTACTTC. Amino acid sequence: CASSWVQGPYEQYF. This chain joins TRBV6-5 and TRBJ2-7; D may be TRBD1 (6 bases). In germline, CDR1 is MNHEY, CDR2 SVGAGI. The length of the CDR3 is 14 residues. V was clipped by 4 bases and J by 2 bases, with 12 bases between them.

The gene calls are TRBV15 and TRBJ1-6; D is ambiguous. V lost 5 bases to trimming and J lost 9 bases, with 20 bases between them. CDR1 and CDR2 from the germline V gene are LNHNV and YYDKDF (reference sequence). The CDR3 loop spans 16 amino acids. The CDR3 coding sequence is TGTGCCACCAGCTCCGGGGTGAGGGCTATGAGTTCACCCCTCCACTTT. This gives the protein CATSSGVRAMSSPLHF.

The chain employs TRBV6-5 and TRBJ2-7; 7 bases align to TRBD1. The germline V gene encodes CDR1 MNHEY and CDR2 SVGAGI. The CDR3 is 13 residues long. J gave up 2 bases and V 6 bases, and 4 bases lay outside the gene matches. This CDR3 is CASRDRFTYEQYF. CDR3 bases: TGTGCCAGCAGGGACAGGTTTACCTACGAGCAGTACTTC.

The CDR3 DNA is TGTGCCACCAGTAGCGGGGGCACAGATACGCAGTATTTT. Protein product: CATSSGGTDTQYF. This sequence joins TRBV24-1 and TRBJ2-3; 7 bases line up with TRBD2. Germline CDR1 and CDR2: KGHDR and SFDVKD. This CDR3 has 13 residues. Trimming cost V 6 bases and J 1 base; bases outside gene matches: 0.

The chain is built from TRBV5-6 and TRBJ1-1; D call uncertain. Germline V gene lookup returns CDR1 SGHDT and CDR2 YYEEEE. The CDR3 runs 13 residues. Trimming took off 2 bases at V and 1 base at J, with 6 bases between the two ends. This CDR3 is CASSFRRNTEAFF. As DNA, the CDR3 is TGTGCCAGCAGCTTCCGTCGGAACACTGAAGCTTTCTTT.

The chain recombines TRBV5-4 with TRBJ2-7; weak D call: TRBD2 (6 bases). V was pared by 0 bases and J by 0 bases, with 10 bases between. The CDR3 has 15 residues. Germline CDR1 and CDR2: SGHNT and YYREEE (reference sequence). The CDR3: CASSLDLAVSYEQYF. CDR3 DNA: TGTGCCAGCAGCTTGGATTTAGCGGTCTCCTACGAGCAGTACTTC.

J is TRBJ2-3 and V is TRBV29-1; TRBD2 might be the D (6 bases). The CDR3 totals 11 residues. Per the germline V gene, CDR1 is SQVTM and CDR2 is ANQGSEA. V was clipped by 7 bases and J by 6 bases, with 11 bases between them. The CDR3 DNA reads TGCAGCGGTGAGCTAGCGGATACGCAGTATTTT. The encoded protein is CSGELADTQYF.

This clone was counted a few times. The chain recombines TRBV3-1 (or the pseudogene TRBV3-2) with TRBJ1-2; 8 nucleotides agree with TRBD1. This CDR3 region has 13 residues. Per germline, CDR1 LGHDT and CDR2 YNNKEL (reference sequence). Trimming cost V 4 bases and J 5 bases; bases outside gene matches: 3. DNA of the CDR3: TGTGCCAGCAGCCCGGGACAGGCGTATGGCTACACCTTC. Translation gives CASSPGQAYGYTF.

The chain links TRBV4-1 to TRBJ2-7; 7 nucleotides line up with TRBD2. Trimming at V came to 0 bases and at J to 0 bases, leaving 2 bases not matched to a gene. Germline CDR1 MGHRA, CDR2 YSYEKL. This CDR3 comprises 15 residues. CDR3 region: CASSQEAGISYEQYF. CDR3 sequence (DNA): TGCGCCAGCAGCCAAGAAGCGGGGATCTCCTACGAGCAGTACTTC.

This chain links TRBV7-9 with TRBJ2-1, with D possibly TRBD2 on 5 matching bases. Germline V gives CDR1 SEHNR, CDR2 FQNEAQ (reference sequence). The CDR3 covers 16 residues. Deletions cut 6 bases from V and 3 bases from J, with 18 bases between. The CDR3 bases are TGTGCCAGCAGTCCAGAGCCGGGGATAATCTACAATGAGCAGTTCTTC. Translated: CASSPEPGIIYNEQFF.

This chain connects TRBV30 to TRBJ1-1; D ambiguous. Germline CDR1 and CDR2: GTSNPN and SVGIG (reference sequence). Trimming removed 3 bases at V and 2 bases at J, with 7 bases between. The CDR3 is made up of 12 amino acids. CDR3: CAWRVTNTEAFF. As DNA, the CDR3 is TGTGCCTGGAGAGTGACTAACACTGAAGCTTTCTTT.

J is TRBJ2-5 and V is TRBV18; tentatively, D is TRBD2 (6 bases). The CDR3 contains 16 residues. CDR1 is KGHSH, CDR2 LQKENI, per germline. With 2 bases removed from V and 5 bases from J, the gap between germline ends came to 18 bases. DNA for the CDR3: TGTGCCAGCTCACCAGTTAGGCGACTAGTGAGGGAGACCCAGTACTTC. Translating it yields CASSPVRRLVRETQYF.

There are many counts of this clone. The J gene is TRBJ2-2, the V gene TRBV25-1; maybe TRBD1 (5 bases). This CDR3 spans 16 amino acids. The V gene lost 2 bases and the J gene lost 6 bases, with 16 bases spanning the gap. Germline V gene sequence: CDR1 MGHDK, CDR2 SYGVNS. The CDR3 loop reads CASSEPQGQESGELFF. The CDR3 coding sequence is TGTGCCAGCAGTGAACCCCAGGGTCAGGAGTCCGGGGAGCTGTTTTTT.

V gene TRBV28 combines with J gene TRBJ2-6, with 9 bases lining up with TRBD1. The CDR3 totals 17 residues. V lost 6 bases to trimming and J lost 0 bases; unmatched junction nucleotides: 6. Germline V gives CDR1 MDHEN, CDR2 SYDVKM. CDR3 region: CASRSGTGISGANVLTF. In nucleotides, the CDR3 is TGTGCCAGCAGGTCCGGGACAGGGATCTCTGGGGCCAACGTCCTGACTTTC.

The DNA of the CDR3 is TGTGCCAGCAGCGGTAGCGGCAATCAGCCCCAGCATTTT. Translated: CASSGSGNQPQHF. The V gene is TRBV5-6, the J gene TRBJ1-5; D is unclear. This CDR3 region has 13 residues. Germline CDR1 is SGHDT and CDR2 is YYEEEE. With 4 bases removed from V and 2 bases from J, the gap between germline ends came to 7 bases.

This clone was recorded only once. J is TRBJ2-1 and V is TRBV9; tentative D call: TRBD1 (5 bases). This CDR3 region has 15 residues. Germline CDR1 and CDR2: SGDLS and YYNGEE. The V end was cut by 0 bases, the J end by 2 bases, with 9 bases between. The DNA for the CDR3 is TGTGCCAGCAGCGTAGGTAGGGGCACCTACAATGAGCAGTTCTTC. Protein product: CASSVGRGTYNEQFF.

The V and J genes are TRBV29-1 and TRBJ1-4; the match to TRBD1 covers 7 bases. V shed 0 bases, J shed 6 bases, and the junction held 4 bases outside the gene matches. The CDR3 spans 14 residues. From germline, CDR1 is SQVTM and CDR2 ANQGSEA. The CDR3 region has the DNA TGCAGCGTTGAAGACAGGGGGATCGATGAAAAACTGTTTTTT. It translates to CSVEDRGIDEKLFF.

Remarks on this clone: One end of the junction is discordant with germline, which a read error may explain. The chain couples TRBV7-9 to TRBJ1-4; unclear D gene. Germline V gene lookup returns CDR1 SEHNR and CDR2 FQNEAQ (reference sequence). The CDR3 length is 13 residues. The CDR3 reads CASSPPVGGVALF. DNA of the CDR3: TGTGCCAGCAGCCCACCGGTGGGCGGGGTCGCCCTTTTT.

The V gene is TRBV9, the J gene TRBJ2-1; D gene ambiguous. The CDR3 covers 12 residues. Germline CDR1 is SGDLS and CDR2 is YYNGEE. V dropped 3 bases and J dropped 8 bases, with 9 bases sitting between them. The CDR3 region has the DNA TGTGCCAGCAGCGCAAGTGGCCATGAGCAGTTCTTC. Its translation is CASSASGHEQFF.

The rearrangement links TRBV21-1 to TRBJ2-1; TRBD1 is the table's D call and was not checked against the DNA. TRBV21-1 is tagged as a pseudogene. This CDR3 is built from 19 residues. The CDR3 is CASSNWAGQPSRVPEAQFF. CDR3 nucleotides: TGTGCCAGCAGCAACTGGGCAGGACAACCCTCACGGGTCCCTGAAGCGCAGTTCTTC.

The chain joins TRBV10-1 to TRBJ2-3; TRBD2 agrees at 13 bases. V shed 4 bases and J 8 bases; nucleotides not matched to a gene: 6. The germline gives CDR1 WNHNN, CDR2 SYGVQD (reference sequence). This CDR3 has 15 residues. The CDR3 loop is CASSGTSGSLGTQYF. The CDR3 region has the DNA TGCGCCAGCAGTGGGACTAGCGGGAGCCTCGGTACGCAGTATTTT.

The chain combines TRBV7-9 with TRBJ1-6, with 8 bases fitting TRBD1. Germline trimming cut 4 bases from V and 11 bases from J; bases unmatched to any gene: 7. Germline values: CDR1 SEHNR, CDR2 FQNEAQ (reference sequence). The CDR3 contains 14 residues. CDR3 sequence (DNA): TGTGCCAGCAGCTCCGGACAGGGTGATCCACCCCTCCACTTT. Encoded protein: CASSSGQGDPPLHF.

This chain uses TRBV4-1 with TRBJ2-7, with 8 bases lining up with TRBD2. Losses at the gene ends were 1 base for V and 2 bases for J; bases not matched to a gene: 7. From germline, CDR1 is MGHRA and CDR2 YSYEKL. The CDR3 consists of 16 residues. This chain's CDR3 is CASSQGGGGPTYEQYF. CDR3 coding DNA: TGCGCCAGCAGCCAAGGAGGCGGGGGGCCCACCTACGAGCAGTACTTC.

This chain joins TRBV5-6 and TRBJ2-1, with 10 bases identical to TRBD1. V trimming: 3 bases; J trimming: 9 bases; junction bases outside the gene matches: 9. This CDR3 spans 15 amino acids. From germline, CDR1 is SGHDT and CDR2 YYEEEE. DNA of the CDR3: TGTGCCAGCAGCTCGTCGGGACAGGGGCTGGTTGAGCAGTTCTTC. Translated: CASSSSGQGLVEQFF.